This T cell receptor (beta chain) came from a study of blood T cells in healthy people across ages. This CDR3 is 17 amino acids long. Germline values: CDR1 DFQATT, CDR2 SNEGSKA (reference sequence). The V and J ends lost 6 bases and 5 bases, in that order; junction bases with no gene match: 16. The use of a sample-barcoded 5' primer and a J-beta primer mix characterized a second PCR of about 7 to 12 cycles. A single record per CDR3 protein comes from TCRdb applying MiXCR to the 5' RACE reads. The data hold nearly 800,000 distinct CDR3 sequences, with approximately 25% observed a single time. A further study also used this sample, focusing on T cells of mothers and their children.

The chain couples TRBV20-1 to TRBJ1-6; 7 nucleotides line up with TRBD1. This clonotype was sampled from a boy aged 5-17 years in good health. The sample was blood. The CDR3 bases are TGCAGTGCGGGACAGTTGGACCTTACGGGGAATAATTCACCCCTCCACTTT. Translation gives CSAGQLDLTGNNSPLHF.